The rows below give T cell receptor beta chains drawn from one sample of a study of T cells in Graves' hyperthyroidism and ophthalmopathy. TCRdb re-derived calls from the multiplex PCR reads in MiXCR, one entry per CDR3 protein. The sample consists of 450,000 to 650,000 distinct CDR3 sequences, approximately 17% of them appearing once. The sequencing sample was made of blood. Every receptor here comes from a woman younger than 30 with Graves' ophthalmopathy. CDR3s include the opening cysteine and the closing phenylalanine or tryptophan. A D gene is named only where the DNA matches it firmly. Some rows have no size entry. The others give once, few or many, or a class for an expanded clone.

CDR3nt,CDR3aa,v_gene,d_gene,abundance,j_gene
TGTGCCAGCAGTTTAAGCGGGATAAATGAGCAGTTCTTC,CASSLSGINEQFF,TRBV27,TRBD2,many,TRBJ2-1
TGTGCCAGCAGTCCTCAGCGGGAGATAGATACGCAGTATTTT,CASSPQREIDTQYF,TRBV6-1,TRBD2,few,TRBJ2-3
TGTGCCAGCAGCTTAGGGGCCGGGTATGGTGAAGCTTTCTTT,CASSLGAGYGEAFF,TRBV11-2,NA,NA,TRBJ1-1
TGCAGTGCCAGACGCCCCCCGGGACAGGCCCACTATGGCTACACCTTC,CSARRPPGQAHYGYTF,TRBV20-1,TRBD1,NA,TRBJ1-2
TGCGCCAGCAGCCAAGATGGAACAGAGTATAATTCACCCCTCCACTTT,CASSQDGTEYNSPLHF,TRBV4-1,NA,NA,TRBJ1-6
TGTGCCAGCAGCCTACTACCGCCTCCCTCTAACTATGGCTACACCTTC,CASSLLPPPSNYGYTF,TRBV6-1,NA,many,TRBJ1-2
TGTGCCAGCAGTCCGTCCGGGACTAGCGGGAGTGGTGAGCAGTTCTTC,CASSPSGTSGSGEQFF,TRBV12-3/TRBV12-4,TRBD2,NA,TRBJ2-1
TGTGCCATCAAAGCTAGCGCACCCTACGAGCAGTACTTC,CAIKASAPYEQYF,TRBV10-3,NA,many,TRBJ2-7
TGCAGCGCCAAACCGGGCCCCCGGGGCGTGGAGACCCAGTACTTC,CSAKPGPRGVETQYF,TRBV29-1,NA,many,TRBJ2-5
TGTGCCAGCACGGTCGGCGGGGGGCGCACAGATACGCAGTATTTT,CASTVGGGRTDTQYF,TRBV9,TRBD2,NA,TRBJ2-3
TGTGCCTGGAGTCGAGGAGGGGATGGCTACACCTTC,CAWSRGGDGYTF,TRBV30,NA,few,TRBJ1-2
TGTGCCAGTACCATCTCTCCAGGGCCCTATCAGCCCCAGCATTTT,CASTISPGPYQPQHF,TRBV19,NA,NA,TRBJ1-5
TGTGCCAGCAGTGTGGGCACATTCTACGAGCAGTACTTC,CASSVGTFYEQYF,TRBV6-1,NA,NA,TRBJ2-7
TGTGCCAGTACACAGGGATGGTACACTGAAGCTTTCTTT,CASTQGWYTEAFF,TRBV2,NA,many,TRBJ1-1
TGTGCCAGCAGCCCCTCCCACACAGATACGCAGTATTTT,CASSPSHTDTQYF,TRBV6-1,NA,NA,TRBJ2-3
TGTGCCAGCCGTGAGGCGGGGGCTGGCACAGATACGCAGTATTTT,CASREAGAGTDTQYF,TRBV18,NA,many,TRBJ2-3